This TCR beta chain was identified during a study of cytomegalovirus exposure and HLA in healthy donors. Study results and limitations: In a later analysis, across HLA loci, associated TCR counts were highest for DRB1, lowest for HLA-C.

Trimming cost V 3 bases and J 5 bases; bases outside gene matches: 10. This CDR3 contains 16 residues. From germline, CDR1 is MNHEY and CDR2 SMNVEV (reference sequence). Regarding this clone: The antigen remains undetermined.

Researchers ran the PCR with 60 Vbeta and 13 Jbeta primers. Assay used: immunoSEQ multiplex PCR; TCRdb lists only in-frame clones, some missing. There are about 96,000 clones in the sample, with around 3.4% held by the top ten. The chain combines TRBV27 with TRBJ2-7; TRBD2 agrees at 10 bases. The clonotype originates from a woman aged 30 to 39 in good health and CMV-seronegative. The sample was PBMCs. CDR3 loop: CASSLLTSGSADEQYF. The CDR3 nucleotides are TGTGCCAGCAGTTTGTTGACTAGCGGGTCCGCCGACGAGCAGTACTTC.